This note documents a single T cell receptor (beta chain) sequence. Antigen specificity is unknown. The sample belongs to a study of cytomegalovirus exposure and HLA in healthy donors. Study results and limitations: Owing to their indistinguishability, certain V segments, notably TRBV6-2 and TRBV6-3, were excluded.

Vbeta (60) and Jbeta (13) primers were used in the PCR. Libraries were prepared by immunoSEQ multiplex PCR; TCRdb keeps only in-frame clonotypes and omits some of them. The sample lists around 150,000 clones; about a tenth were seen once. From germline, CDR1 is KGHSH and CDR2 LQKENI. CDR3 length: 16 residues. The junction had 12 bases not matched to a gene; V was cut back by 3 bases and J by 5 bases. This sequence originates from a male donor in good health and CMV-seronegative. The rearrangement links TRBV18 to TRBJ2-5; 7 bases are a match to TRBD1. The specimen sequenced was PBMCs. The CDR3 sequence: CASSPRDLGGRETQYF. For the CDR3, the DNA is TGTGCCAGCTCACCGCGAGATCTAGGGGGCCGGGAGACCCAGTACTTC.